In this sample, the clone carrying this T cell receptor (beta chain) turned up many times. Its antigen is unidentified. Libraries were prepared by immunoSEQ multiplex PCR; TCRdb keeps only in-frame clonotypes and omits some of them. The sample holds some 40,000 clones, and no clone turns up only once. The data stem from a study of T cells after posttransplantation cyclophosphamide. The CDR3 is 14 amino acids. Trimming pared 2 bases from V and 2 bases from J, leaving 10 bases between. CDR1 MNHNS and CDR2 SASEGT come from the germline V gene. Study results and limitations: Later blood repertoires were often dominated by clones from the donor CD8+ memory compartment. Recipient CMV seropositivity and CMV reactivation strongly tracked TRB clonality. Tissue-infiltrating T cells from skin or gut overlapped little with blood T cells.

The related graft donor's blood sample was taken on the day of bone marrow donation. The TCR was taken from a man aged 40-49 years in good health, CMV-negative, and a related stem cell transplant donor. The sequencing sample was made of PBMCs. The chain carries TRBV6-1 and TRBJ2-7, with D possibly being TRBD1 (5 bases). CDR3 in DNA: TGTGCCAGCAGTGAACAGGGCCCTACCTACGAGCAGTACTTC. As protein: CASSEQGPTYEQYF.